The 19 T cell receptor beta chains given below trace back to one sample, sequenced in a study of T-cell memory formation after mild COVID-19 listed by TCRdb under 2021. The library was prepared using 5' RACE. The sequencer was an Illumina NovaSeq 6000. The raw public data were reprocessed by TCRdb itself: fastp quality trimming at Q25, MiXCR clonotype calling, in-frame beta chains only. Rows with one shared CDR3 protein collapse into an entry with the most common genes and DNA. Here the sample has 150,000 to 200,000 distinct CDR3 sequences; 16% occur a single time. The top ten hold approximately 2.1% of the sample. Sequenced material: PBMCs or a T cell subset sorted from them (not recorded which). These receptors were taken from an adult woman who had mild COVID-19 (a few samples of this study predate the infection). The sample titles of this study are shuffled in the database, so cell type and time point are left out; the donor was told from shared clones.

This clonotype was picked up a small number of times. The J gene is TRBJ2-2, the V gene TRBV6-2 or TRBV6-3; the match to TRBD2 covers 9 bases. J gave up 9 bases and V 6 bases, and 14 bases lay outside the gene matches. The CDR3 extends over 16 amino acids. In germline, CDR1 is MNHEY, CDR2 SVGEGT. The CDR3 DNA follows: TGTGCCAGCAGGGAGGGACTAGCCCCACGCCTGAGGGAGCTGTTTTTT. Translation: CASREGLAPRLRELFF.

This clonotype was observed a handful of times. V gene TRBV27 combines with J gene TRBJ1-2; unclear D gene. Trimming removed 6 bases from V and 4 bases from J, with 15 bases in between. The germline CDR1 and CDR2 sequences are MNHEY and SMNVEV (reference sequence). This CDR3 region has 14 residues. DNA for the CDR3: TGTGCCAGCAGGAAGGCAGGAGGTGCCTATGGCTACACCTTC. It is translated as CASRKAGGAYGYTF.

The CDR3 loop reads CAWSARGRTGELFF. The CDR3 DNA follows: TGTGCCTGGAGTGCCAGGGGCCGTACCGGGGAGCTGTTTTTT. The chain employs TRBV30 and TRBJ2-2, with D maybe TRBD1 (6 bases). V lost 1 base, J lost 5 bases, and 11 bases lay in between. The CDR3 is 14 amino acids. Germline V gene sequence: CDR1 GTSNPN, CDR2 SVGIG (reference sequence).

This clonotype came up a few times. The J gene is TRBJ2-2, the V gene TRBV7-8; tentative D call: TRBD2 (6 bases). The V and J ends lost 0 bases and 2 bases respectively, with 10 bases between them. Germline lookup yields CDR1 SGHVS and CDR2 FQNEAQ. This CDR3 comprises 16 residues. CDR3 in amino acids: CASSLAGTFNTGELFF. The CDR3 DNA reads as TGTGCCAGCAGCTTAGCGGGGACTTTTAACACCGGGGAGCTGTTTTTT. Based on the CDR3 plus reference TRBV7-8 and TRBJ2-2, the full variable domain is GAGVSQSPRYKVAKRGQDVALRCDPISGHVSLFWYQQALGQGPEFLTYFQNEAQLDKSGLPSDRFFAERPEGSVSTLKIQRTQQEDSAVYLCASSLAGTFNTGELFFGEGSRLTVL.

This sequence joins TRBV5-1 and TRBJ2-7; 9 nucleotides align to TRBD2. Per germline, CDR1 SGHRS and CDR2 YFSETQ. This CDR3 has 15 amino acids. The trim removed 0 bases at V and 2 bases at J, leaving 3 bases unmatched. The CDR3: CASSLGTSETYEQYF. The CDR3 DNA reads TGCGCCAGCAGCTTGGGGACTAGCGAGACCTACGAGCAGTACTTC.

This clonotype was counted between two and nine times. The chain recombines TRBV2 with TRBJ2-7, with D unclear. This CDR3 comprises 11 residues. Germline CDR1 SNHLY, CDR2 FYNNEI. The V and J ends lost 4 bases and 6 bases respectively, with 7 bases between them. CDR3 loop: CASSVRSEQYF. CDR3 coding DNA: TGTGCCAGCAGTGTAAGAAGCGAGCAGTACTTC.

Ten or more counts support this clonotype. V is TRBV29-1 and J is TRBJ2-2, with D unclear. Germline assignment: CDR1 SQVTM and CDR2 ANQGSEA. CDR3 length: 14 residues. Deletions cut 3 bases from V and 5 bases from J, with 13 bases between. CDR3 nucleotides: TGCAGCGTTGAGGCCAGAATTAGAACCGGGGAGCTGTTTTTT. Translated: CSVEARIRTGELFF.

The V gene is TRBV6-6, the J gene TRBJ2-1; 11 nucleotides align to TRBD1. CDR1 is MNHNY, CDR2 SVGAGI, per germline (reference sequence). J was trimmed by 7 bases and V by 6 bases; bases with no gene match: 5. The length of the CDR3 is 14 residues. The CDR3 sequence: CASRGTGGRNEQFF. The CDR3 region has the DNA TGTGCCAGCAGGGGGACAGGGGGGAGGAATGAGCAGTTCTTC.

The rearrangement uses TRBV4-1 and TRBJ2-5, with D unclear. V lost 5 bases to trimming and J lost 2 bases, with 12 bases between them. There are 14 residues in the CDR3. In germline, CDR1 is MGHRA, CDR2 YSYEKL. CDR3 in DNA: TGCGCCAGCAGCGCTAGGGCGAAGCAAGAGACCCAGTACTTC. Its protein is CASSARAKQETQYF.

This clonotype was detected many times. V is TRBV2 and J is TRBJ2-1, with 10 bases fitting TRBD2. The J segment lost 4 bases and the V segment lost 7 bases, leaving 4 bases of the junction unmatched. The germline CDR1 and CDR2 sequences are SNHLY and FYNNEI. This CDR3 contains 14 residues. The chain's CDR3 is CASILLAGYNEQFF. The CDR3 DNA is TGTGCCAGCATTCTACTAGCGGGGTACAATGAGCAGTTCTTC.

In DNA, the CDR3 is TGCGCCAGCAGCCAAGACGGACAAGCCGGGGAGCTGTTTTTT. Its translation: CASSQDGQAGELFF. The gene calls are TRBV4-3 and TRBJ2-2, with a tentative D call TRBD1 (5 bases). CDR3 length: 14 residues. V lost 0 bases and J lost 6, with 8 bases in between. Germline loops: CDR1 LGHNA, CDR2 YSLEER.

The V and J genes are TRBV10-3 and TRBJ2-5; 7 bases agree with TRBD1. There are 12 residues in the CDR3. J was trimmed by 4 bases and V by 10 bases; bases with no gene match: 6. From germline, CDR1 is ENHRY and CDR2 SYGVKD. The CDR3 here is CATRQGPETQYF. Here the CDR3 DNA reads TGTGCCACCCGACAGGGCCCAGAGACCCAGTACTTC.

This clonotype was observed a handful of times. V usage is TRBV24-1 and J usage is TRBJ2-7; 9 bases agree with TRBD2. CDR1 is KGHDR, CDR2 SFDVKD, per germline. This CDR3 has 16 amino acids. V shed 1 base and J 3 bases; nucleotides not matched to a gene: 6. DNA of the CDR3: TGTGCCACCAGTGATTTTCGTAGCGGGAGTTACTACGAGCAGTACTTC. It codes for CATSDFRSGSYYEQYF.

The V and J genes are TRBV9 and TRBJ2-3; 7 positions match TRBD1. Germline trimming cut 4 bases from V and 5 bases from J; bases unmatched to any gene: 10. Germline V CDR1 and CDR2: SGDLS, YYNGEE. The CDR3 spans 15 residues. The CDR3 region is CASSKRQGLKDTQYF. In DNA form, the CDR3 reads TGTGCCAGCAGCAAACGACAGGGTCTAAAAGATACGCAGTATTTT.

The chain links TRBV7-2 to TRBJ2-1, with 12 bases aligning to TRBD2. Germline V lookup: CDR1 SGHTA, CDR2 FQGNSA. J was trimmed by 7 bases and V by 3 bases; bases with no gene match: 10. The CDR3 extends over 17 amino acids. CDR3 sequence: CASSFRLAGDPRNEQFF. The CDR3 DNA reads as TGTGCCAGCAGCTTCCGACTAGCGGGAGATCCTCGGAATGAGCAGTTCTTC. The full variable domain, rest sourced from reference TRBV7-2 and TRBJ2-1, is GAGVSQSPSNKVTEKGKDVELRCDPISGHTALYWYRQSLGQGLEFLIYFQGNSAPDKSGLPSDRFSAERTGGSVSTLTIQRTQQEDSAVYLCASSFRLAGDPRNEQFFGPGTRLTVL.

V usage is TRBV9 and J usage is TRBJ2-1; 7 bases map to TRBD2. Trimming cost V 4 bases and J 5 bases; bases outside gene matches: 6. CDR3 length: 14 residues. Germline V lookup: CDR1 SGDLS, CDR2 YYNGEE. In DNA form, the CDR3 reads TGTGCCAGCAGCAAATTTGGGGGGGACAATGAGCAGTTCTTC. It encodes CASSKFGGDNEQFF. Combining the CDR3 with reference TRBV9 and TRBJ2-1 gives the whole variable domain DSGVTQTPKHLITATGQRVTLRCSPRSGDLSVYWYQQSLDQGLQFLIQYYNGEERAKGNILERFSAQQFPDLHSELNLSSLELGDSALYFCASSKFGGDNEQFFGPGTRLTVL.

V usage is TRBV3-1 and J usage is TRBJ2-1; 7 nucleotides agree with TRBD2. Germline-derived CDR1 and CDR2 are LGHDT and YNNKEL (reference sequence). This CDR3 is built from 12 residues. The J segment lost 9 bases and the V segment lost 2 bases, leaving 1 base of the junction unmatched. CDR3 sequence reads: CASSQLAVEQFF. DNA for the CDR3: TGTGCCAGCAGCCAACTAGCGGTTGAGCAGTTCTTC.

The chain couples TRBV5-1 to TRBJ2-3; D unresolved. CDR3 length: 12 amino acids. The germline V gene has CDR1 SGHRS and CDR2 YFSETQ. V lost 0 bases, J lost 6 bases, and 5 bases lay in between. This CDR3 reads CASSLETDTQYF. CDR3 DNA: TGCGCCAGCAGCTTGGAGACGGATACGCAGTATTTT.

This chain connects TRBV12-3 or TRBV12-4 to TRBJ1-1; D may be TRBD1 (5 bases). Deletions cut 3 bases from V and 3 bases from J, with 8 bases between. The CDR3 has 13 amino acids. CDR3 sequence: CASSFGGYTEAFF. For the CDR3, the DNA is TGTGCCAGCAGTTTTGGGGGGTACACTGAAGCTTTCTTT.